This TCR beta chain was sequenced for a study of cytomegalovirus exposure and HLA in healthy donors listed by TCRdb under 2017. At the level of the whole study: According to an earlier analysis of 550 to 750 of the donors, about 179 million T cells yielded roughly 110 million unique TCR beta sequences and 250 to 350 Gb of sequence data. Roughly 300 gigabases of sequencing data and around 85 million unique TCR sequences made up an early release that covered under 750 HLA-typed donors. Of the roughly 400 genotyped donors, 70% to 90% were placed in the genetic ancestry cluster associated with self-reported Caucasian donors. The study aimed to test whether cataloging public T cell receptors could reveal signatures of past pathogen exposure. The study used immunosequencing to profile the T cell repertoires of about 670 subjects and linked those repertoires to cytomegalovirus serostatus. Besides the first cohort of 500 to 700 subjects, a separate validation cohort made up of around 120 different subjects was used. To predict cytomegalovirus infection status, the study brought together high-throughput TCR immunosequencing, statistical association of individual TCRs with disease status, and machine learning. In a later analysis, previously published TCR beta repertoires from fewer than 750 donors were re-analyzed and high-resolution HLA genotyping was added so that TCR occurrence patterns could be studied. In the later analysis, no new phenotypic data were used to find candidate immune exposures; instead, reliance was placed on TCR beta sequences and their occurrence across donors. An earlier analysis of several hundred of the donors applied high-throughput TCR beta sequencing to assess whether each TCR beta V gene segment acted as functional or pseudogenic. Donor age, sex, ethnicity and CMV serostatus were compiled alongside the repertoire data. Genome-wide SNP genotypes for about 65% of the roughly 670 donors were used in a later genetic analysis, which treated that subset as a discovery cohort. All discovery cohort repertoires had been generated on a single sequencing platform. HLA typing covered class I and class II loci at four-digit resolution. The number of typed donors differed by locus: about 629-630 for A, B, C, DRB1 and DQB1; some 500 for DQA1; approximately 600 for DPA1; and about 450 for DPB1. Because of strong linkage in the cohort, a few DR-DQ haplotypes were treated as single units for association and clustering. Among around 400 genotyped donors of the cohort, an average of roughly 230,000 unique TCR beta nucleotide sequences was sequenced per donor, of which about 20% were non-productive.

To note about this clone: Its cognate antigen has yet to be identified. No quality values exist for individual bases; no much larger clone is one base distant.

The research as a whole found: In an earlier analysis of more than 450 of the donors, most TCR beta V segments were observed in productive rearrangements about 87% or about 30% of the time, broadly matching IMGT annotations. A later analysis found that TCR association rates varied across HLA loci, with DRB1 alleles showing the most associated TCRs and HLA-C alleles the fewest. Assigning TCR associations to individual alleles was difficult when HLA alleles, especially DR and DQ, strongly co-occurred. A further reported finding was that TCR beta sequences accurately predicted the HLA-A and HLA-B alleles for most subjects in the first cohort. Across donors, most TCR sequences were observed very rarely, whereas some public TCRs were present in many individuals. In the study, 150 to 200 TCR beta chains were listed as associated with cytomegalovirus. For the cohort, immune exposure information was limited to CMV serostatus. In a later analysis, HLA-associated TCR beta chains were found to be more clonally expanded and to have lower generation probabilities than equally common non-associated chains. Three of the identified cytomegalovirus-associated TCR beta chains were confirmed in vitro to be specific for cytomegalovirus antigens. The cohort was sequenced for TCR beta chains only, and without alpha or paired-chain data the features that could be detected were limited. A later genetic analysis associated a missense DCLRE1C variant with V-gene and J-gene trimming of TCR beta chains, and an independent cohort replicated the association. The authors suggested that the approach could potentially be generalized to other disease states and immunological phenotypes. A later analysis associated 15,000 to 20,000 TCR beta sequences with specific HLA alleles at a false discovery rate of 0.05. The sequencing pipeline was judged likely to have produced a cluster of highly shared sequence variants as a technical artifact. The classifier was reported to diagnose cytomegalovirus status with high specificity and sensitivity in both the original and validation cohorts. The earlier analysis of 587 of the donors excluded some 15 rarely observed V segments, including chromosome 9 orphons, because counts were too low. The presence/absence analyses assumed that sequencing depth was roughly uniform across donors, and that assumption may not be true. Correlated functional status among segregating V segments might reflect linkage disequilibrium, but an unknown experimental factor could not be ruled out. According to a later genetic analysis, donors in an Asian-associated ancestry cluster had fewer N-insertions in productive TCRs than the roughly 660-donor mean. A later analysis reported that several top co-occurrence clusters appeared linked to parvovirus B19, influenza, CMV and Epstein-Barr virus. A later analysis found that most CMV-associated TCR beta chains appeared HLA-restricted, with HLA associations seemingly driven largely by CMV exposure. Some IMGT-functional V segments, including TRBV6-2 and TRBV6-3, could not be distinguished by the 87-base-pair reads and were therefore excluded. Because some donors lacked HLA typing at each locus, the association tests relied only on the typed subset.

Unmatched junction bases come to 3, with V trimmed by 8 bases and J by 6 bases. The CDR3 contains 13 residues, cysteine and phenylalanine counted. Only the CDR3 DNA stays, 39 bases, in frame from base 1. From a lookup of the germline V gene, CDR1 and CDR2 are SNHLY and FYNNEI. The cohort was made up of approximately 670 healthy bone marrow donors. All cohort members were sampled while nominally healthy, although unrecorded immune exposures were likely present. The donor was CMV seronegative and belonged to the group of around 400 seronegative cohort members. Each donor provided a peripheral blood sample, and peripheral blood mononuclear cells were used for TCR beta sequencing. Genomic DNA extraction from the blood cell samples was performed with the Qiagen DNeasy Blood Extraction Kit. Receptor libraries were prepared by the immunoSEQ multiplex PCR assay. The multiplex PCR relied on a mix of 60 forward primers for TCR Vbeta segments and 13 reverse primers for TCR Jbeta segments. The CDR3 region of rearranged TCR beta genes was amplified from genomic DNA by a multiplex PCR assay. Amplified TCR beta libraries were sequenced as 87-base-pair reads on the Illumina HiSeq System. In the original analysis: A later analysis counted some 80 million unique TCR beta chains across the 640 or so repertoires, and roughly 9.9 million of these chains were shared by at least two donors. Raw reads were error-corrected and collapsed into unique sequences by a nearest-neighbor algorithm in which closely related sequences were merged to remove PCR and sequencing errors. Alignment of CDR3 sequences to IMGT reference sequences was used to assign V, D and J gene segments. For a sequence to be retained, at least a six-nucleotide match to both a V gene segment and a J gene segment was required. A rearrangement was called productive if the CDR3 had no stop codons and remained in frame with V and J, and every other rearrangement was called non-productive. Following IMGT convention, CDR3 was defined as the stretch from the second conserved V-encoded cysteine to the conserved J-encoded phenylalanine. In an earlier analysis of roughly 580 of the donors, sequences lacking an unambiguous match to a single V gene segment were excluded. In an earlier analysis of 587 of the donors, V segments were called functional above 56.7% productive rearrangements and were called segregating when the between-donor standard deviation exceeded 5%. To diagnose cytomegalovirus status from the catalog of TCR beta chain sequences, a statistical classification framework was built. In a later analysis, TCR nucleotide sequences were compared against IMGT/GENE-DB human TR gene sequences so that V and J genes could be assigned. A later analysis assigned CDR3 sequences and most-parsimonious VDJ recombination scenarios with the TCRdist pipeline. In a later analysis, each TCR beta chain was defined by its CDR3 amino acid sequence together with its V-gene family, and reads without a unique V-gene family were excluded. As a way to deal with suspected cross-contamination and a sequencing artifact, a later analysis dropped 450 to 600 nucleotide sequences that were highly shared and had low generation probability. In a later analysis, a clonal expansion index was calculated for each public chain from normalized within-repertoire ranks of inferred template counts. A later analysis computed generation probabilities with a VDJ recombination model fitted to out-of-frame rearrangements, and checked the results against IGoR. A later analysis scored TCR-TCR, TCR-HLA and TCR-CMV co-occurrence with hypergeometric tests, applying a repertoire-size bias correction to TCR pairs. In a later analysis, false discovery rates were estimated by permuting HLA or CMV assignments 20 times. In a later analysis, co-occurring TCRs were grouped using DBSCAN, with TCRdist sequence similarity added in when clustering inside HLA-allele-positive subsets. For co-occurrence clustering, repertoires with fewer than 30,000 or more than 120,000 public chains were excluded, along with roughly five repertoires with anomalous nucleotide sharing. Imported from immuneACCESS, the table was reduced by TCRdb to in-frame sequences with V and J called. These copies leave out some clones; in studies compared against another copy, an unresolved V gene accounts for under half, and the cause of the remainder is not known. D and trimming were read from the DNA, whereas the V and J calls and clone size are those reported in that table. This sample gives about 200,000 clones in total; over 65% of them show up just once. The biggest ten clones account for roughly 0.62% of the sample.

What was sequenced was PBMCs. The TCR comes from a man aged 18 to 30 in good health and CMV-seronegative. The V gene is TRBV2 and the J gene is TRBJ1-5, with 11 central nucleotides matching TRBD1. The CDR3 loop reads CASGQGAGQPQHF. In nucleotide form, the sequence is TGTGCCAGCGGACAGGGGGCCGGTCAGCCCCAGCATTTT. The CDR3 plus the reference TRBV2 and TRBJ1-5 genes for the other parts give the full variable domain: EPEVTQTPSHQVTQMGQEVILRCVPISNHLYFYWYRQILGQKVEFLVSFYNNEISEKSEIFDDQFSVERPDGSNFTLKIRSTKLEDSAMYFCASGQGAGQPQHFGDGTRLSIL.